The present T cell receptor (beta chain) was sequenced within a study of shared clonotypes between healthy human individuals. As for the study in general: Each donor's CD8 memory used one plate, CD8 naive two, each CD4 subset three. General observations from the study: The four-donor shared clonotypes exceeded non-shared clonotypes in generation probability, with non-shared ones scoring lower.

Negatively enriched CD4+ T cells were divided by CD45RA into naive and memory. The V segment lost 3 bases and the J segment 8 bases; nucleotides outside the gene matches: 9. The germline gives CDR1 MNHEY, CDR2 SMNVEV (reference sequence). This CDR3 region has 14 residues. This clone was picked up one time. Its antigen is unknown. The input for sorted-subset replicate PCRs was 150 to 200 ng DNA, 25,000 to 35,000 T cell genomes. TCRdb's copy holds only in-frame clones and misses some; the assay was immunoSEQ multiplex PCR. The sample includes about 1.1 million clones, roughly 80% of them seen just once. Input material: memory CD4+ T cells from PBMCs. As to subset: CD45RA-negative fraction. The TCR was taken from a man between 18 and 29 years old in good health. Some clones in this sample may be carry-over from other donors' samples. The chain is built from TRBV27 and TRBJ1-2; the match to TRBD1 covers 7 bases. The CDR3 nucleotides read TGTGCCAGCAGTTTCACTGGACAGGAGGGAGGCTACACCTTC. Protein: CASSFTGQEGGYTF.